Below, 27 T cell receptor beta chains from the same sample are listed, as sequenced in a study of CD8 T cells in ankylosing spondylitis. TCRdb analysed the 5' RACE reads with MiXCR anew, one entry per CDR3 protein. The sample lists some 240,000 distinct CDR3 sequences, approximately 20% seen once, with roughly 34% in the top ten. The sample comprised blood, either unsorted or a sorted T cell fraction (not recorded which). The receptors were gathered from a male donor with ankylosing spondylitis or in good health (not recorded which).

CDR3 coding DNA: TGCAGTGCTATAATCGACAGGAGGGGGCCCTACAATGAGCAGTTCTTC. Its translation: CSAIIDRRGPYNEQFF. The chain has TRBV20-1 and TRBJ2-1; D may be TRBD1 (7 bases). The germline V gene encodes CDR1 DFQATT and CDR2 SNEGSKA (reference sequence). There are 16 residues in the CDR3. Trimming left V 4 bases short and J 2 bases short, with 18 bases between.

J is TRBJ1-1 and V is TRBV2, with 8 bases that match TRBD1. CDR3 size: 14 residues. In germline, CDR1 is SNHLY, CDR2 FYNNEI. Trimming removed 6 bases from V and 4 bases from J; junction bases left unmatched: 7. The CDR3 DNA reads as TGTGCCAGCAGCGAGGACAGGGCGGCCACTGAAGCTTTCTTT. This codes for CASSEDRAATEAFF. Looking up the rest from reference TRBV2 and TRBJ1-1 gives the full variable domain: EPEVTQTPSHQVTQMGQEVILRCVPISNHLYFYWYRQILGQKVEFLVSFYNNEISEKSEIFDDQFSVERPDGSNFTLKIRSTKLEDSAMYFCASSEDRAATEAFFGQGTRLTVV.

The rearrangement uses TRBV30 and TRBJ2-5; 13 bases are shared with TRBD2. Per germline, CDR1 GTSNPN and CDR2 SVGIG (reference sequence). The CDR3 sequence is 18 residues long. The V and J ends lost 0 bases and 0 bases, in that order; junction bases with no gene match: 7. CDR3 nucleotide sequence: TGTGCCTGGAGTGTACGGGGACTAGCGGGGTTGTACCAAGAGACCCAGTACTTC. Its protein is CAWSVRGLAGLYQETQYF.

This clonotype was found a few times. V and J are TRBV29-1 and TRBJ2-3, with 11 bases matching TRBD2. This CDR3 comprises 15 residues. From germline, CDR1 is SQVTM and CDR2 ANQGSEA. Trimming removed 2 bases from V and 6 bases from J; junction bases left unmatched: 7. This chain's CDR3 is CSVETTSGSLDTQYF. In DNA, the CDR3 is TGCAGCGTTGAAACTACTAGCGGGAGTCTCGATACGCAGTATTTT.

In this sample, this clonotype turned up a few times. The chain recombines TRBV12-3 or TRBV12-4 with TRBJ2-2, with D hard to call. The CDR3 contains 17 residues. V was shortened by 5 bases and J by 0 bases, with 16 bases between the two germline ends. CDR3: CASSRSTKPTNTGELFF. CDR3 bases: TGTGCCAGCAGTCGATCGACCAAGCCCACGAACACCGGGGAGCTGTTTTTT.

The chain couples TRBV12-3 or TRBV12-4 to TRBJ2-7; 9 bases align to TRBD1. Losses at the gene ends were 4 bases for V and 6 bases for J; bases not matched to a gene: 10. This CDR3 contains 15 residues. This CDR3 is CASSYGTDRGGEQYF. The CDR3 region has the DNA TGTGCCAGCAGTTACGGGACGGACAGGGGAGGCGAGCAGTACTTC.

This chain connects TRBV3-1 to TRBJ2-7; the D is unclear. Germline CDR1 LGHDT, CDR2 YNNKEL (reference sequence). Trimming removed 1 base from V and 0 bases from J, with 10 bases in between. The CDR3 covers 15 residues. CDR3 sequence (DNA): TGTGCCAGCAGCCAAGGTCCCACACCCTCCTACGAGCAGTACTTC. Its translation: CASSQGPTPSYEQYF.

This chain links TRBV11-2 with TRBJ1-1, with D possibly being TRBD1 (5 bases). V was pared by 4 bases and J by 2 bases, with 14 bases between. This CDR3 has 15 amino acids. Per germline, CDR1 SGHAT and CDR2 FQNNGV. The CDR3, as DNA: TGTGCCAGCAGCTCGCTGGATCAGGGCAACACTGAAGCTTTCTTT. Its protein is CASSSLDQGNTEAFF.

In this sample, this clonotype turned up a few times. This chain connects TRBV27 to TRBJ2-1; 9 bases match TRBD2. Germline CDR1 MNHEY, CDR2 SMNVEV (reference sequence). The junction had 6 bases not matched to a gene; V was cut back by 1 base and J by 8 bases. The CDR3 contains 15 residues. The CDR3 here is CASSLLAGERDEQFF. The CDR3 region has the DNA TGTGCCAGCAGTTTATTAGCGGGAGAACGGGATGAGCAGTTCTTC.

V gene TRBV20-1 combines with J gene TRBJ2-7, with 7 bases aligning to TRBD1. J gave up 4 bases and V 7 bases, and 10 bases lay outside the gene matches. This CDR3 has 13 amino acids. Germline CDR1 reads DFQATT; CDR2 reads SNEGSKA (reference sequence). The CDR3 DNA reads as TGCAGTGTAAGCCGGGACAGTATTTACGAGCAGTACTTC. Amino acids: CSVSRDSIYEQYF.

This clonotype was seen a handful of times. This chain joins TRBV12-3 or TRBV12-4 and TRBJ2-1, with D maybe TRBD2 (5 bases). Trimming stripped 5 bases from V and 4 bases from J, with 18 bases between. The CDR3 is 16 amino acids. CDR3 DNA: TGTGCCAGCAGTGCCCCTCAGGTGGGAGAGTACAATGAGCAGTTCTTC. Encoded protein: CASSAPQVGEYNEQFF.

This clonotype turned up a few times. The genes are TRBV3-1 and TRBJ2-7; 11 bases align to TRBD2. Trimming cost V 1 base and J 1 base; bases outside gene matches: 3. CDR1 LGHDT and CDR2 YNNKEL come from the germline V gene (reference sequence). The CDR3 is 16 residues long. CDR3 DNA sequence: TGTGCCAGCAGCCAAGTACTAGCGGGAGAGTCCTACGAGCAGTACTTC. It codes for CASSQVLAGESYEQYF.

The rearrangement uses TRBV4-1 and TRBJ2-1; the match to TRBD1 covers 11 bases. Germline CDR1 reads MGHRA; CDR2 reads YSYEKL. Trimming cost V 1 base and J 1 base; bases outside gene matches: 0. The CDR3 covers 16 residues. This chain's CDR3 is CASSQGDRGSYNEQFF. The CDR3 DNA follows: TGCGCCAGCAGCCAAGGGGACAGGGGGTCCTACAATGAGCAGTTCTTC.

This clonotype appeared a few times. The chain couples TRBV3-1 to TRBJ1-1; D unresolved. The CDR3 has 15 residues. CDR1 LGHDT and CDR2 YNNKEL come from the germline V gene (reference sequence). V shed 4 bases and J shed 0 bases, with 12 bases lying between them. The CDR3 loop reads CASSPQSGMNTEAFF. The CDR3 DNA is TGTGCCAGCAGCCCTCAGTCGGGGATGAACACTGAAGCTTTCTTT.

The CDR3 sequence is CASTPSTRVFAHEQYF. The CDR3 DNA reads as TGCGCCAGCACCCCCTCGACTCGAGTTTTCGCCCACGAGCAGTACTTC. V and J are TRBV10-2 and TRBJ2-7, with D unresolved. With 7 bases removed from V and 5 bases from J, the gap between germline ends came to 24 bases. Germline V gene sequence: CDR1 WSHSY, CDR2 SAAADI. CDR3 length: 16 residues.

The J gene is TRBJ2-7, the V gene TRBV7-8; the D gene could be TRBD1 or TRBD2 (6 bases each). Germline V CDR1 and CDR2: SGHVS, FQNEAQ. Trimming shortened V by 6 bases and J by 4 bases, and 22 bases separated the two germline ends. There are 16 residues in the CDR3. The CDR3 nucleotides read TGTGCCAGCAGTCCACTTAGGGGGGAAGGAGGGTACGAGCAGTACTTC. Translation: CASSPLRGEGGYEQYF.

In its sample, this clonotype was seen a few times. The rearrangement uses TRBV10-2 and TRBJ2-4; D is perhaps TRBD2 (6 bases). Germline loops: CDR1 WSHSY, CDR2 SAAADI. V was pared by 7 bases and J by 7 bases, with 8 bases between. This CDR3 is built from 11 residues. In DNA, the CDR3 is TGCGCCAGCAATGGGGGGAACATTCAGTACTTC. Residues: CASNGGNIQYF.

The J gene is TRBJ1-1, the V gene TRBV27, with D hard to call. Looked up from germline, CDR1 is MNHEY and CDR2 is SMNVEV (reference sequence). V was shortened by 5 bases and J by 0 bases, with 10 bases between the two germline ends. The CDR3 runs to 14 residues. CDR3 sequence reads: CASSLQPMNTEAFF. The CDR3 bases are TGTGCCAGCAGTCTACAACCTATGAACACTGAAGCTTTCTTT.

The CDR3 DNA reads TGTGCCAGCAGCCAGGACAGGTTGGCCTACGAGCAGTACTTC. This gives the protein CASSQDRLAYEQYF. This chain connects TRBV5-5 to TRBJ2-7; 7 positions match TRBD1. This CDR3 contains 14 residues. In germline, CDR1 is SGHKS, CDR2 YYEKEE (reference sequence). The V segment lost 4 bases and the J segment 2 bases; nucleotides outside the gene matches: 6.

In nucleotides, the CDR3 is TGCAGTGCTAGACTAGCGGGAGCAGACTACGAGCAGTACTTC. Protein product: CSARLAGADYEQYF. This sequence joins TRBV20-1 and TRBJ2-7; 10 bases line up with TRBD2. The CDR3 covers 14 residues. The V segment lost 2 bases and the J segment 3 bases; nucleotides outside the gene matches: 4. Germline loops: CDR1 DFQATT, CDR2 SNEGSKA (reference sequence).

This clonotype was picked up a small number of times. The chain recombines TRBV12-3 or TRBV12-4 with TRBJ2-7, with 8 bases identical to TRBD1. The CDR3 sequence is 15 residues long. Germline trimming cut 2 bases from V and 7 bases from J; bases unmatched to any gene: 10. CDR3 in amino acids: CASSLSPFGQGEQYF. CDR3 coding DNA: TGTGCCAGCAGTTTATCCCCTTTCGGACAGGGTGAGCAGTACTTC.

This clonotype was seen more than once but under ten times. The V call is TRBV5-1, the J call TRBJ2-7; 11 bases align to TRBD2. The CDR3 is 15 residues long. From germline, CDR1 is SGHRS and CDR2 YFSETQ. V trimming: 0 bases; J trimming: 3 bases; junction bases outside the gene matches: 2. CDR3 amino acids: CASSLVTSGIYEQYF. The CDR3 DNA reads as TGCGCCAGCAGCTTGGTGACTAGCGGGATCTACGAGCAGTACTTC. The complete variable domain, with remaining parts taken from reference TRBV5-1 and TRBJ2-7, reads KAGVTQTPRYLIKTRGQQVTLSCSPISGHRSVSWYQQTPGQGLQFLFEYFSETQRNKGNFPGRFSGRQFSNSRSEMNVSTLELGDSALYLCASSLVTSGIYEQYFGPGTRLTVT.

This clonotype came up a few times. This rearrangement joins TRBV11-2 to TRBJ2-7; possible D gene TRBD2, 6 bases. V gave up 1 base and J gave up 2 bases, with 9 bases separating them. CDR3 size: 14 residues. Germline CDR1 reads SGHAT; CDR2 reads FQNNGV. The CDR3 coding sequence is TGTGCCAGCAGCTTAGGCGGGGAAACCTACGAGCAGTACTTC. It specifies CASSLGGETYEQYF.

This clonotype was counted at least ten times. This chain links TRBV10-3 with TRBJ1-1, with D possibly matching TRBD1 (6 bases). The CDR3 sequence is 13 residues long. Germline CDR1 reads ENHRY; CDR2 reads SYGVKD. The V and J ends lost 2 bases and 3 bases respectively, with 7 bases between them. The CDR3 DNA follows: TGTGCCATCAGTGAGACAGGGCACACTGAAGCTTTCTTT. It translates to CAISETGHTEAFF.

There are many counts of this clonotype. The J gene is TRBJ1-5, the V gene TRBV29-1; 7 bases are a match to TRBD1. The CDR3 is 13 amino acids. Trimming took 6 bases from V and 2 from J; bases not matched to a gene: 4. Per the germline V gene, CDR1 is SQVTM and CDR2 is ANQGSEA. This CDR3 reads CSVSTGGNQPQHF. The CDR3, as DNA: TGCAGCGTCTCCACAGGGGGCAATCAGCCCCAGCATTTT.

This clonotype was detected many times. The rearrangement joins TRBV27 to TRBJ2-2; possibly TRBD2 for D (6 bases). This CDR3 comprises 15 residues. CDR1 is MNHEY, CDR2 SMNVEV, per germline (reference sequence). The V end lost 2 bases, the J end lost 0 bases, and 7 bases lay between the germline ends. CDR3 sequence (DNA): TGTGCCAGCAGTTTAGGGAGGACGAACACCGGGGAGCTGTTTTTT. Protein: CASSLGRTNTGELFF.

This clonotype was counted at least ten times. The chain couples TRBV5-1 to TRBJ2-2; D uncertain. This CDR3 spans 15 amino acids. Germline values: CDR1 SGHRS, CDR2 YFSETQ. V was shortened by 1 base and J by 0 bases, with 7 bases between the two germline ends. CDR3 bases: TGCGCCAGCAGCTTGTCAGGAGCGAACACCGGGGAGCTGTTTTTT. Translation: CASSLSGANTGELFF.